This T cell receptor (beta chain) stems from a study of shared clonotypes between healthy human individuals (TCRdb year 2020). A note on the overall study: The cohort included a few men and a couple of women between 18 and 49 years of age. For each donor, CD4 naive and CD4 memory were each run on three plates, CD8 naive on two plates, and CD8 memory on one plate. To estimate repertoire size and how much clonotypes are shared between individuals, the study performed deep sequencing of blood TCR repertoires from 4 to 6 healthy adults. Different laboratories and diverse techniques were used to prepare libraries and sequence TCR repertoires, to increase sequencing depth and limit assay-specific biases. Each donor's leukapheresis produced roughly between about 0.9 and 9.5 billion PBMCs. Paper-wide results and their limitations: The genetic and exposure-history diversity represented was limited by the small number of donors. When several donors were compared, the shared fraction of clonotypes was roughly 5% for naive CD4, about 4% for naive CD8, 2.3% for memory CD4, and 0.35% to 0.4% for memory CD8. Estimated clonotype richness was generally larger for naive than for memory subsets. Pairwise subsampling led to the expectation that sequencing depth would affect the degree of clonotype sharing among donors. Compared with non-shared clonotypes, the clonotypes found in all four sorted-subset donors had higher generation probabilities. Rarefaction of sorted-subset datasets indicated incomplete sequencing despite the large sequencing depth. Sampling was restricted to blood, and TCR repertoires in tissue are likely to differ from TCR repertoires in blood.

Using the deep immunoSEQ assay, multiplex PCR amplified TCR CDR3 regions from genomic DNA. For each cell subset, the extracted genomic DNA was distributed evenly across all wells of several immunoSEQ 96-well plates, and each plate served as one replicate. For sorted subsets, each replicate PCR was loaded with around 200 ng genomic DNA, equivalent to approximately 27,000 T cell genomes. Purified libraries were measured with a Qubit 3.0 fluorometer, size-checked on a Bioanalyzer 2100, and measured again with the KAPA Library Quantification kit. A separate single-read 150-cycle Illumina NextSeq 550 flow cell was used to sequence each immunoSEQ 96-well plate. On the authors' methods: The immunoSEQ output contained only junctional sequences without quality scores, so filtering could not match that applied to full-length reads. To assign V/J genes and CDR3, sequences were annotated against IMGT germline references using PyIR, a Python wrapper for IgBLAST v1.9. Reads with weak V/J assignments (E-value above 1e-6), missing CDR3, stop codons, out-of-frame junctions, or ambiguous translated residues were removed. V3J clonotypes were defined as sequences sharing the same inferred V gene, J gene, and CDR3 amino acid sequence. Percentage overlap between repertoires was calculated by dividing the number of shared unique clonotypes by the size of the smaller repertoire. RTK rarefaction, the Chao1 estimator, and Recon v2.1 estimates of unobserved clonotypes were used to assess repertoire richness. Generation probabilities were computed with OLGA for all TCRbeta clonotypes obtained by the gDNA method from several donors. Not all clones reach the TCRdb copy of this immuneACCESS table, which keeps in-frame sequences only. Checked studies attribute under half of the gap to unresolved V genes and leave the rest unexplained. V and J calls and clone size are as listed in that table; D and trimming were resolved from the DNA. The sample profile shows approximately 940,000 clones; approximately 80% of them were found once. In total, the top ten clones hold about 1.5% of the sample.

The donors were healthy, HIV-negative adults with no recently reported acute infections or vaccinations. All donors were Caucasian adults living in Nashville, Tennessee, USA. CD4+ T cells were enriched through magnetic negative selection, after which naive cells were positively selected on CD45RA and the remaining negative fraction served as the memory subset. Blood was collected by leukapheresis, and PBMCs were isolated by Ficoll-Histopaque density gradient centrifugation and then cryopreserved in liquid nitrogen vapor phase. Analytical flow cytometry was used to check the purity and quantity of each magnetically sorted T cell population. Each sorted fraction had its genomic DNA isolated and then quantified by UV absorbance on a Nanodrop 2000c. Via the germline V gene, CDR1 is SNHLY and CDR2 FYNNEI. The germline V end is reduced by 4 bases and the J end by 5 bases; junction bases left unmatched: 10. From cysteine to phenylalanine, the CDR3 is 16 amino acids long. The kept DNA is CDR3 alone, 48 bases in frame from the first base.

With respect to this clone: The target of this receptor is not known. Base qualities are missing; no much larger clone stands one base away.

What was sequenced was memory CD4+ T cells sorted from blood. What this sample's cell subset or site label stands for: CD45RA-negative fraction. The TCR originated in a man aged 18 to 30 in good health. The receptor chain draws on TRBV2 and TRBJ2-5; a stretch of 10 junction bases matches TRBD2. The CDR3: CASSGQASGSRETQYF. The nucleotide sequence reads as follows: TGTGCCAGCAGTGGCCAGGCTAGCGGGAGTAGGGAGACCCAGTACTTC.